The rows below give T cell receptor beta chains drawn from one sample of a study of cytomegalovirus exposure and HLA in healthy donors. Method: immunoSEQ multiplex PCR; TCRdb's copy keeps in-frame clones and lacks some. The top ten hold approximately 1.5% of the sample, which has 70,000 to 75,000 clones, approximately 94% seen once. The sample was PBMCs. The receptors were sampled from a man between 18 and 29 years old in good health and CMV-seropositive. The CDR3 runs from the conserved cysteine through the conserved F or W. Fields, in order: V gene, D gene, clone size, J gene, CDR3 DNA, CDR3 protein. A D gene is named only where the DNA matches it firmly. Clone size appears in some rows only: once, few, many, or a class for an expanded clone.

TRBV2,.,.,TRBJ1-1,TGTGCCAGCAGTACAGGGTATAATGAAGCTTTCTTT,CASSTGYNEAFF
TRBV28,.,.,TRBJ1-2,TGTGCCAGCAGTTTGCTTTTAGGGGGGGCGTCGCGCTACACCTTC,CASSLLLGGASRYTF
TRBV13,TRBD2,.,TRBJ2-3,TGTGCCAGCAGCTTGGCGCCTAGCGGGGGTAGCACAGATACGCAGTATTTT,CASSLAPSGGSTDTQYF
TRBV10-1,.,.,TRBJ2-7,TGCGCCAGCAGTGAGTCCGGGGTAGGCGAGCAGTACTTC,CASSESGVGEQYF
TRBV4-2,.,many,TRBJ2-6,TGTGCCAGCAGCCAAGGAGGAAGTTCTGGGGCCAACGTCCTGACTTTC,CASSQGGSSGANVLTF
TRBV19,TRBD1,once,TRBJ2-7,TGTGCCAGCGTCGGGACAGGTAGCTACGAGCAGTACTTC,CASVGTGSYEQYF
TRBV5-3,TRBD2,.,TRBJ2-7,TGTGCCAGAAGCTTGGTTTCCAGCGGGAGGCCCAGCTCCTACGAGCAGTACTTC,CARSLVSSGRPSSYEQYF
TRBV9,TRBD1,.,TRBJ2-3,TGTGCCAGCAGCGCGCGAGAGACAGGGGCGAATCTAGATACGCAGTATTTT,CASSARETGANLDTQYF
TRBV28,TRBD1,.,TRBJ2-7,TGTGCCAGCAGTACACGGGACAGGGGCACCTACGAGCAGTACTTC,CASSTRDRGTYEQYF
TRBV15,.,.,TRBJ2-7,TGTGCCACCAGCAGAGAGACCGGACCGGTACGGGGCGAGCAGTACTTC,CATSRETGPVRGEQYF
TRBV2,TRBD2,once,TRBJ2-5,TGTGCCAGCAGTGAATCGGGGAGGGGAGAGACCCAGTACTTC,CASSESGRGETQYF
TRBV18,.,.,TRBJ2-7,TGTGCCAGCTCATATTCGAGAGTCCCGGGCTCCTACGAGCAGTACTTC,CASSYSRVPGSYEQYF
TRBV7-9,.,.,TRBJ1-1,TGTGCCAGCAGCTTAAGTAGCGGCAAAGCTTTCTTT,CASSLSSGKAFF
TRBV5-1,TRBD1,.,TRBJ2-7,TGCGCCAGCAGCAGTGGTTGGGGACAGGGGCATTACGAGCAGTACTTC,CASSSGWGQGHYEQYF
TRBV29-1,TRBD1,.,TRBJ1-1,TGCAGCGTGAACAGGGGTATGAACACTGAAGCTTTCTTT,CSVNRGMNTEAFF
TRBV19,TRBD1,.,TRBJ2-3,TGTGCCAGTAACTCGCAGGGGGCTAGCACAGATACGCAGTATTTT,CASNSQGASTDTQYF
TRBV27,.,.,TRBJ2-1,TGTGCCAGCAGTTTCGGAGGGAATGAGCAGTTCTTC,CASSFGGNEQFF
TRBV9,TRBD2,.,TRBJ2-5,TGTGCCAGCAGCGTAGATAGGCGGGGGAAGACCCAGTACTTC,CASSVDRRGKTQYF
TRBV18,.,.,TRBJ2-3,TGTGCCAGCTCACCAGTCGCAGATACGCAGTATTTT,CASSPVADTQYF
TRBV4-1,.,.,TRBJ2-7,TGCGCCAGCAGCCAAGATGGTAGGCAGGGGCGATCCTACGAGCAGTACTTC,CASSQDGRQGRSYEQYF
TRBV6-4,.,once,TRBJ2-5,TGTGCCAGCAGTGATCCGCGCGAAGAGACCCAGTACTTC,CASSDPREETQYF
TRBV4-1,.,once,TRBJ2-7,TGCGCCAGCAGCCCTGCGGGGCGATGGGAGCAGTACTTC,CASSPAGRWEQYF
TRBV6-1,TRBD2,.,TRBJ2-7,TGTGCCAGCAGTGTAAATAGCGGGGGGGCCCTCTACGAGCAGTACTTC,CASSVNSGGALYEQYF
TRBV5-5,.,.,TRBJ2-7,TGTGCCAGCCTTCCGGAGGCAGGGGACTACGAGCAGTACTTC,CASLPEAGDYEQYF
TRBV7-3,TRBD2,.,TRBJ2-3,TGTGCCAGCAGCATGACTAGCGGGAGCGATACGCAGTATTTT,CASSMTSGSDTQYF
TRBV6-4,.,.,TRBJ1-5,TGTGCCAGCAGTCAATTGACAGATTATAGCAATCAGCCCCAGCATTTT,CASSQLTDYSNQPQHF
TRBV4-1,TRBD1,.,TRBJ2-5,TGCGCCAGCAGCCAAGAACCGTCGGGACAGCCATGGGGGACCCAGTACTTC,CASSQEPSGQPWGTQYF
TRBV28,.,.,TRBJ2-5,TGTGCCAGCAGCCCCTATGGCCGACAGGCTAAATCGGGCCAGTACTTC,CASSPYGRQAKSGQYF
TRBV6-1,.,.,TRBJ1-2,TGTGCCAGTGAGGCGGTTTCGAACGGCTACACCTTC,CASEAVSNGYTF
TRBV7-9,.,.,TRBJ2-5,TGTGCCAGCAGCTTACAAGAGTTAGAGACCCAGTACTTC,CASSLQELETQYF
TRBV6-1,.,.,TRBJ1-3,TGTGCCAGCAGTGGTCCCGTTTACTCTGGAAACACCATATATTTT,CASSGPVYSGNTIYF
TRBV5-1,TRBD1,.,TRBJ1-1,TGCGCCAGCAGCTTGGGGGGGACAGACGATAATGAAGCTTTCTTT,CASSLGGTDDNEAFF
TRBV5-1,.,.,TRBJ1-2,TGCGCCAGCAGCTTGAGGGCAGGGCCTGGCTACACCTTC,CASSLRAGPGYTF
TRBV28,.,.,TRBJ1-2,TGTGCCAGCTCGGAGGCGGGGAGCTACACCTTC,CASSEAGSYTF
TRBV5-6,TRBD2,.,TRBJ2-7,TGTGCCAGCAGCTTGATTGGGAGGGGCGGATCCCACTACGAGCAGTACTTC,CASSLIGRGGSHYEQYF
TRBV6-4,TRBD2,few,TRBJ2-3,TGTGCCAGCAGTGCTAGCGGGGGGGCCACAGATACGCAGTATTTT,CASSASGGATDTQYF
TRBV4-1,TRBD2,.,TRBJ2-7,TGCGCCAGCAGCGCCCGAGCGGGGGTCTACGAGCAGTACTTC,CASSARAGVYEQYF
TRBV6-1,.,once,TRBJ2-7,TGTGCCAGCAGAGAAAGGTCCCGGAGCGCCGAGCAGTACTTC,CASRERSRSAEQYF
TRBV6-5,.,.,TRBJ1-1,TGTGCCAGCAGTTCCGGCAGCGTCATGAACACTGAAGCTTTCTTT,CASSSGSVMNTEAFF
TRBV12-2,.,.,TRBJ1-1,TGTGCAAGTCGCTTAGAAGGTGTGGGGACAGGGCCTCTCCGGGTTAGGGCTTTCTTT,CASRLEGVGTGPLRVRAFF
TRBV29-1,.,.,TRBJ1-1,TGCAGCGCACAGGCAAACACTGAAGCTTTCTTT,CSAQANTEAFF
TRBV30,.,.,TRBJ2-7,TGTGCCTGGAGTGCGTCCTACGAGCAGTACTTC,CAWSASYEQYF
TRBV4-1,TRBD1,.,TRBJ2-5,TGCGCCAGCAGCCAAGAACAGGGGGCTGGGGAGACCCAGTACTTC,CASSQEQGAGETQYF
TRBV7-9,.,.,TRBJ1-5,TGTGCCAGCAGCTTCCCAGGGAATCAGCCCCAGCATTTT,CASSFPGNQPQHF
TRBV9,.,.,TRBJ1-3,TGTGCCAGCAGCGTAGCCGGCTCTGGAAACACCATATATTTT,CASSVAGSGNTIYF
TRBV5-1,.,.,TRBJ1-2,TGCGCCAGCAGCCCCTCCGGGACAAGCTATGGCTACACCTTC,CASSPSGTSYGYTF
TRBV28,.,.,TRBJ1-5,TGTGCCAGCAGCCAGGGGAATCAGCCCCAGCATTTT,CASSQGNQPQHF
TRBV6-1,.,.,TRBJ2-7,TGTGCCAGCAAACAGCTCTACTACGAGCAGTACTTC,CASKQLYYEQYF
TRBV27,.,.,TRBJ1-2,TGTGCCAGCAGTTTAAGTACGGGAAACTATGGCTACACCTTC,CASSLSTGNYGYTF
TRBV5-5,TRBD2,.,TRBJ2-7,TGTGCCAGCAGCTTGTCGGCCGGGAGGGGCTACGAGCAGTACTTC,CASSLSAGRGYEQYF
TRBV6-1,.,.,TRBJ1-5,TGTGCCAGCAGTGACAACAGGGTTTATAGCAATCAGCCCCAGCATTTT,CASSDNRVYSNQPQHF
TRBV10-3,.,once,TRBJ2-2,TGTGCCATCAGTGAGCGGGACACCGGGGAGCTGTTTTTT,CAISERDTGELFF
TRBV7-9,TRBD1,.,TRBJ1-2,TGTGCCAGCAGGTTACAGGGGGTGGATTATGGCTACACCTTC,CASRLQGVDYGYTF
TRBV7-3,.,.,TRBJ2-7,TGTGCCAGCAGCTGGACTGTCGAGCAGTACTTC,CASSWTVEQYF
TRBV9,TRBD1,.,TRBJ2-5,TGTGCCAGCAGCCCACGGACAGGACAAGAGACCCAGTACTTC,CASSPRTGQETQYF